This T cell receptor beta chain derives from a study of cytomegalovirus exposure and HLA in healthy donors. The PCR had 60 Vbeta and 13 Jbeta primers. Authors' analysis steps: Counted up in a later analysis, unique TCR beta chains came to approximately 83 million, with roughly 11 million shared. Sequencing was performed with immunoSEQ multiplex PCR; in TCRdb, only in-frame clones are kept and a portion is missing. That table supplies the V and J calls and clone size; D and trimming were determined from the DNA. Among a few hundred thousand clones listed, approximately 80% were seen once. Findings of the study overall: The authors later linked a missense DCLRE1C variant to TCR beta V- and J-gene trimming.

CDR3 size: 15 residues. CDR1 LGHNA and CDR2 YNFKEQ come from the germline V gene. V lost 3 bases to trimming and J lost 3 bases; unmatched junction nucleotides: 4. Notes on this clone: Its cognate antigen is unknown.

Specimen: PBMCs. This receptor was obtained from a girl aged 2-10 years in good health and CMV-seronegative. V usage is TRBV4-2 and J usage is TRBJ2-7, with 11 bases matching TRBD1. This CDR3 reads CASSHGGQGVYEQYF. In DNA, the CDR3 is TGTGCCAGCAGCCATGGGGGACAGGGGGTCTACGAGCAGTACTTC.